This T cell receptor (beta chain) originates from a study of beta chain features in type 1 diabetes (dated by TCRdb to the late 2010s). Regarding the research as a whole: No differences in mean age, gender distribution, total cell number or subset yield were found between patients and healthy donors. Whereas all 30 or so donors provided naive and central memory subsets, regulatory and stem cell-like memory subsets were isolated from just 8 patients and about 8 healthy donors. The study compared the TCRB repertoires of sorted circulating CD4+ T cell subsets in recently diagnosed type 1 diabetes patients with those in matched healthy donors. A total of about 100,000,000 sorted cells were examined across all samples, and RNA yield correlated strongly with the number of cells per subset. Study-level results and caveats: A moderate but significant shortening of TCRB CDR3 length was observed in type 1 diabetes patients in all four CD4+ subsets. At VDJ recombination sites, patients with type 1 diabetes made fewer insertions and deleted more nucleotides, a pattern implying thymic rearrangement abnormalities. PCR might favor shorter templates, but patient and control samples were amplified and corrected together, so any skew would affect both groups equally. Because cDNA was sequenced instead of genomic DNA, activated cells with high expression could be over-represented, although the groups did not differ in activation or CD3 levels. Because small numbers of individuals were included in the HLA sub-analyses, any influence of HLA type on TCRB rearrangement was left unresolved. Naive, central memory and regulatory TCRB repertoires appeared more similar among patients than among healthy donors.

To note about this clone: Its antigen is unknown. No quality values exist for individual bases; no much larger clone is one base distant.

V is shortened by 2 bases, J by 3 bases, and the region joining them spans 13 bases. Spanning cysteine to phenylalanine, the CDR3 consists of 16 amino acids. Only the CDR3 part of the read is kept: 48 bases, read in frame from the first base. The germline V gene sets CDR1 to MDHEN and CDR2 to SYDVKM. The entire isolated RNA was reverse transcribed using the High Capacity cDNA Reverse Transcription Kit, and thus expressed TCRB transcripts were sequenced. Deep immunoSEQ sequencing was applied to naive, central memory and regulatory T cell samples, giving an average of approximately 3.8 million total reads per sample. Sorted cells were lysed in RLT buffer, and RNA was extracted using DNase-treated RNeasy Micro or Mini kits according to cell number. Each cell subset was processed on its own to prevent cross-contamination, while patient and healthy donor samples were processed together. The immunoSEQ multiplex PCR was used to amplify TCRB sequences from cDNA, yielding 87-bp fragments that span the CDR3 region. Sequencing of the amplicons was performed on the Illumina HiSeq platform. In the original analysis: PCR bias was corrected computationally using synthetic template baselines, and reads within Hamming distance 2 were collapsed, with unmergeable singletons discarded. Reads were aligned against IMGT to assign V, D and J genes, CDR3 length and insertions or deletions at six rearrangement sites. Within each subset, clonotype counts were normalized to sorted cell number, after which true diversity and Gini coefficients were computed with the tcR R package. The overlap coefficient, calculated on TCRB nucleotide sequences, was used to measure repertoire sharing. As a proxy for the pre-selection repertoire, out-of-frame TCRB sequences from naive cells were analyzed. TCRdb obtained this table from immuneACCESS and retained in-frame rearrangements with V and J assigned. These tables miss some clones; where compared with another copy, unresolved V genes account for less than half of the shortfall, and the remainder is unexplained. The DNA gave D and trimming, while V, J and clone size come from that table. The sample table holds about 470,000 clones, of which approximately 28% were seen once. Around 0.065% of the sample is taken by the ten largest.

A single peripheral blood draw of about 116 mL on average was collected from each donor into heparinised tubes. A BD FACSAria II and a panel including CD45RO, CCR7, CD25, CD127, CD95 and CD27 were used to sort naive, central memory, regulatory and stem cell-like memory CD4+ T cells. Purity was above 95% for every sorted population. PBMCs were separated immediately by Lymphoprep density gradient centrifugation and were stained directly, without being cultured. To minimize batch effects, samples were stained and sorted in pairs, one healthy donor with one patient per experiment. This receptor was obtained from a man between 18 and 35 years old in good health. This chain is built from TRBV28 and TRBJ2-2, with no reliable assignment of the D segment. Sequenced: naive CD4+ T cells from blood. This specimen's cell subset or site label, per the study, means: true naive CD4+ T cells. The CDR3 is CASSLTNPGDTGELFF. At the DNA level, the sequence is TGTGCCAGCAGTTTAACCAATCCTGGCGACACCGGGGAGCTGTTTTTT.